A single T cell receptor beta chain is shown here with its context. Its antigen is not known. The CDR3 totals 13 residues. Trimming stripped 4 bases from V and 5 bases from J, with 14 bases between. CDR1 and CDR2 from the germline V gene are GTSNPN and SVGIG (reference sequence). The TCR beta CDR3 regions underwent amplification using RNA transcripts as the source. First-round RT-PCR of the TCR CDR3 relied on the HTBI primer set. TCRdb reprocessed the multiplex PCR reads via MiXCR and lists one record per CDR3 protein. The sample lists approximately 600,000 distinct CDR3 sequences, about 15% occurring once. The sample belongs to a study of T cells in Graves' hyperthyroidism and ophthalmopathy. Whole-study findings and limits: Blood shared most expanded thyroid clonotypes above 0.001. The model forecast ophthalmopathy, anticipating it by a median about 6.5 months before onset.

The sample taken for sequencing was blood. V usage is TRBV30 and J usage is TRBJ1-2, with a possible D match to TRBD1 (5 bases). The source of this sequence is a woman in her 30s with Graves' hyperthyroidism that later progressed to Graves' ophthalmopathy. The CDR3 DNA sequence: TGTGCCTGGACCCAGGGTCCAAGTTATGGCTACACCTTC. Translation gives CAWTQGPSYGYTF.